Following are 8 T cell receptor beta chains from one sample sequenced in a study of shared clonotypes between healthy human individuals. This table comes from immunoSEQ multiplex PCR, and its TCRdb copy is limited to in-frame clones, with some not included. The sample includes approximately 740,000 clones, 90% to 95% of them seen just once. It was CD45RO-negative cells, positively selected for CCR7, that made up naive CD8 cells, with terminally differentiated effector memory CD45RA+ cells excluded. Sequenced sample: naive CD8+ T cells sorted from blood. These TCRs come from a man aged 25-40 years in good health.

The chain recombines TRBV27 with TRBJ2-3, with 13 bases identical to TRBD2. J gave up 2 bases and V 4 bases, and 9 bases lay outside the gene matches. Looked up from germline, CDR1 is MNHEY and CDR2 is SMNVEV (reference sequence). The CDR3 loop spans 18 amino acids. The CDR3 DNA reads TGTGCCAGCAGTTCAACTAGCGGGAGGGCCTTTTCCACAGATACGCAGTATTTT. Translated, it gives CASSSTSGRAFSTDTQYF.

This chain joins TRBV2 and TRBJ1-1; maybe TRBD1 (6 bases). Germline CDR1 is SNHLY and CDR2 is FYNNEI. The length of the CDR3 is 12 residues. Deletions cut 5 bases from V and 8 bases from J, with 12 bases between. As DNA, the CDR3 is TGTGCCAGCAGTTCAGGGGCCCCCGAAGCTTTCTTT. This gives the protein CASSSGAPEAFF.

V gene TRBV28 combines with J gene TRBJ2-3; D uncertain. V dropped 2 bases and J dropped 6 bases, with 9 bases sitting between them. There are 13 residues in the CDR3. Germline CDR1 reads MDHEN; CDR2 reads SYDVKM. Here the CDR3 reads CASSLLPGDTQYF. CDR3 sequence (DNA): TGTGCCAGCAGTTTACTCCCCGGGGATACGCAGTATTTT. The whole variable domain, remainder taken from reference TRBV28 and TRBJ2-3, is DVKVTQSSRYLVKRTGEKVFLECVQDMDHENMFWYRQDPGLGLRLIYFSYDVKMKEKGDIPEGYSVSREKKERFSLILESASTNQTSMYLCASSLLPGDTQYFGPGTRLTVL.

This chain links TRBV29-1 with TRBJ2-1, with 10 bases that match TRBD1. Germline lookup yields CDR1 SQVTM and CDR2 ANQGSEA. V lost 1 base to trimming and J lost 8 bases; unmatched junction nucleotides: 8. The CDR3 runs 15 residues. The CDR3 is CSVEGVGQGGDEQFF. CDR3 in DNA: TGCAGCGTTGAAGGGGTAGGACAGGGGGGCGATGAGCAGTTCTTC.

V is TRBV5-6 and J is TRBJ2-7; 10 nucleotides match TRBD1. Germline V lookup: CDR1 SGHDT, CDR2 YYEEEE. This CDR3 has 15 residues. After removal of 2 bases from V and 2 bases from J, the junction contained 4 bases not matched to a gene. The CDR3 DNA sequence: TGTGCCAGCAGCTTCCGGACAGGGGGACCCTACGAGCAGTACTTC. As protein: CASSFRTGGPYEQYF. Full variable domain (outside the CDR3, taken from reference TRBV5-6 and TRBJ2-7): DAGVTQSPTHLIKTRGQQVTLRCSPKSGHDTVSWYQQALGQGPQFIFQYYEEEERQRGNFPDRFSGHQFPNYSSELNVNALLLGDSALYLCASSFRTGGPYEQYFGPGTRLTVT.

The chain recombines TRBV5-6 with TRBJ1-3; D remains ambiguous. The CDR3 spans 13 residues. Trimming took off 0 bases at V and 4 bases at J, with 5 bases between the two ends. Germline lookup yields CDR1 SGHDT and CDR2 YYEEEE. CDR3 loop: CASSLVAGNTIYF. For the CDR3, the DNA is TGTGCCAGCAGCTTGGTCGCAGGAAACACCATATATTTT.

The chain recombines TRBV9 with TRBJ2-5, with TRBD2 as a possible D gene (5 bases). Near its end, the DNA agrees better with TRBJ2-7, so the J call may be wrong. Germline V gene data show CDR1 as SGDLS and CDR2 as YYNGEE. The CDR3 runs 14 residues. The CDR3 sequence: CASSVAGSAYEQYF. The CDR3 coding sequence is TGTGCCAGCAGCGTAGCGGGGTCGGCCTACGAGCAGTACTTC.

The chain links TRBV5-5 to TRBJ2-7, with 9 bases aligning to TRBD1. The CDR3 contains 15 residues. V lost 5 bases to trimming and J lost 3 bases; unmatched junction nucleotides: 9. Germline-derived CDR1 and CDR2 are SGHKS and YYEKEE (reference sequence). The CDR3 here is CASSLLPGQGYEQYF. CDR3 in DNA: TGTGCCAGCAGTCTCTTGCCGGGACAGGGCTACGAGCAGTACTTC.